A selection of T cell receptor beta chains follows, all from one sample in a study of T cell changes during pregnancy in multiple sclerosis. Libraries were prepared by immunoSEQ multiplex PCR; TCRdb keeps only in-frame clonotypes and omits some of them. The table has around 60,000 clones, about 89% seen once. Sequenced here: peripheral blood, sampled in the first trimester of pregnancy. These receptors were obtained from a female donor with multiple sclerosis, enrolled in a pregnancy study. CDR3s include the opening cysteine and the closing phenylalanine or tryptophan. D genes are given only for firm matches. Clone size appears in some rows only: once, few, many, or a class for an expanded clone.

j_gene,v_gene,abundance,len,d_gene,CDR3nt,CDR3aa
TRBJ2-3,TRBV6-1,-,13,TRBD2,TGTGCCAGCAGTGAAAACGGGGAGGGTACGCAGTATTTT,CASSENGEGTQYF
TRBJ2-7,TRBV29-1,-,13,-,TGCAGCGTTGCCCGGGACAAAGGAAGCGAGCAGTACTTC,CSVARDKGSEQYF
TRBJ1-1,TRBV7-8,-,15,-,TGTGCCAGCAGCTTAGATCCAGATTCAAACACTGAAGCTTTCTTT,CASSLDPDSNTEAFF
TRBJ2-1,TRBV7-2,-,17,TRBD2,TGTGCCAGCAGCTCTCGACTAGCGGGGGGCTCCTACAATGAGCAGTTCTTC,CASSSRLAGGSYNEQFF
TRBJ2-7,TRBV5-4,-,17,-,TGTGCCAGCAGCCAAGAAGGAGCAGCAGCCTTCTCCTACGAGCAGTACTTC,CASSQEGAAAFSYEQYF
TRBJ2-1,TRBV21-1,-,11,-,TGTGCCCCCGAGCTCCGCAATGAGCAGTTCTTC,CAPELRNEQFF
TRBJ2-1,TRBV6-6,-,14,-,TGTGCCAGTCACAGCAAACCCTCCTACAATGAGCAGTTCTTC,CASHSKPSYNEQFF
TRBJ2-1,TRBV4-3,-,13,-,TGCGCCAGCAGCCAGGCCATGACAGTACAACAGTTCTTC,CASSQAMTVQQFF
TRBJ1-5,TRBV15,-,13,-,TGTGCCACCCGGGGACTAGCCAATCAGCCCCAGCATTTT,CATRGLANQPQHF
TRBJ2-3,TRBV19,-,15,-,TGTGCCAGTAGTAAACAGACCACTAGCACAGATACGCAGTATTTT,CASSKQTTSTDTQYF
TRBJ1-5,TRBV30,-,12,-,TGTGCCTGGAGTGACGGGGGTCAGCCCCAGCATTTT,CAWSDGGQPQHF
TRBJ2-3,TRBV4-3,-,16,TRBD1,TGCGCCAGCAGCCGGACCGGGACAGGGTACCCAGATACGCAGTATTTT,CASSRTGTGYPDTQYF
TRBJ2-1,TRBV9,-,18,TRBD2,TGTGCCAGCAGCGTCGGGGGAATGGGACTAGCGGAATATAATGAGCAGTTCTTC,CASSVGGMGLAEYNEQFF
TRBJ2-5,TRBV4-2,few,16,TRBD1,TGTGCCAGCAGCCACACGGGACAGGGGGAGGAAGAGACCCAGTACTTC,CASSHTGQGEEETQYF
TRBJ1-2,TRBV30,-,13,-,TGTGCCTGGAGTGGTCTAGGGGTCCATGGCTACACCTTC,CAWSGLGVHGYTF
TRBJ1-2,TRBV6-4,once,19,-,TGTGCCAGCAGTGATCCCTCGAGGTCCGACCCCACTCTTAACTATGGCTACACCTTC,CASSDPSRSDPTLNYGYTF
TRBJ2-1,TRBV5-1,once,15,TRBD2,TGCGCCAGCAACCGACTAGCGGGAGGGAACAATGAGCAGTTCTTC,CASNRLAGGNNEQFF
TRBJ2-1,TRBV5-4,-,15,TRBD2,TGTGCCAGCAGCCCGGGTGGGACTACAAACAATGAGCAGTTCTTC,CASSPGGTTNNEQFF
TRBJ1-1,TRBV7-9,-,16,-,TGTGCCAGCAGCTCCCGGCGGCCTAGGGGGAACACTGAAGCTTTCTTT,CASSSRRPRGNTEAFF
TRBJ1-4,TRBV19,-,14,TRBD1,TGTGCCAGTAGTATAACAGGGGGTGAGGAAAAACTGTTTTTT,CASSITGGEEKLFF
TRBJ2-1,TRBV5-5,-,16,-,TGTGCCAGCAGCCTTAGCTATTCAGGGTATTACAATGAGCAGTTCTTC,CASSLSYSGYYNEQFF
TRBJ1-1,TRBV30,many,12,TRBD1,TGTGCCTTAGACCGACAGGGGAAGGGAGCTTTCTTT,CALDRQGKGAFF
TRBJ2-7,TRBV18,-,16,-,TGTGCCAGCTCACCGACTTCGCCGGGACACAGCTACGAGCAGTACTTC,CASSPTSPGHSYEQYF
TRBJ2-5,TRBV11-2,-,13,-,TGTGCCAGCAGCTTACTCCGGCAAGAGACCCAGTACTTC,CASSLLRQETQYF
TRBJ2-2,TRBV2,-,14,TRBD1,TGTGCCAGCAGTGGACAGGGGGCGTCGGGGGAGCTGTTTTTT,CASSGQGASGELFF
TRBJ1-2,TRBV19,medium-sized,11,-,TGTGCCACCCAGGGGAACTATGGCTACACCTTC,CATQGNYGYTF
TRBJ1-2,TRBV29-1,-,14,TRBD1,TGCAGCGCTAGCCGGACAGGTCAAAACTATGGCTACACCTTC,CSASRTGQNYGYTF
TRBJ2-7,TRBV6-6,-,14,TRBD1,TGTGCCACCCGGGACAGGGGCCATTCCTACGAGCAGTACTTC,CATRDRGHSYEQYF
TRBJ2-7,TRBV25-1,-,15,-,TGTGCCAGCAGCCCCTCCAATAGGGGGTCCTACGAGCAGTACTTC,CASSPSNRGSYEQYF
TRBJ2-1,TRBV4-3,-,14,TRBD2,TGCGCCAGCAGCCGGGGGGGTTCGTACAATGAGCAGTTCTTC,CASSRGGSYNEQFF
TRBJ2-7,TRBV11-3,-,14,-,TGTGCCAGCAGCTCATCCGGCGGGACGGACGAGCAGTACTTC,CASSSSGGTDEQYF
TRBJ2-5,TRBV11-3,-,14,-,TGTGCCAGCAGCTCGCGGGACAGCCAAGAGACCCAGTACTTC,CASSSRDSQETQYF
TRBJ2-5,TRBV18,-,17,TRBD2,TGTGCCAGCTCTCCTGCCTCGGGGGGGACGTACCAAGAGACCCAGTACTTC,CASSPASGGTYQETQYF
TRBJ2-7,TRBV6-5,-,13,-,TGTGCCAGCAGTTACGGCCAGGGGTTCGAGCAGTACTTC,CASSYGQGFEQYF
TRBJ2-2,TRBV7-3,-,15,-,TGTGCCAGCAGCTTACACCAATTCGGCACCGGGGAGCTGTTTTTT,CASSLHQFGTGELFF
TRBJ1-1,TRBV5-5,-,12,-,TGTGCCAGCAGCTTGACTGCGGCTGAAGCTTTCTTT,CASSLTAAEAFF
TRBJ2-1,TRBV4-1,-,15,TRBD2,TGCGCCAGCAGCCCACCTAGCGGAAGTTTAGATGAGCAGTTCTTC,CASSPPSGSLDEQFF
TRBJ2-3,TRBV5-1,-,14,-,TGCGCCAGCAGCTTAAGGGAGGGCACAGATACGCAGTATTTT,CASSLREGTDTQYF
TRBJ1-4,TRBV5-4,-,15,-,TGTGCCAGCAGCCCGTGGGGCGGGACGACTGAAAAACTGTTTTTT,CASSPWGGTTEKLFF
TRBJ1-5,TRBV9,-,14,-,TGTGCCAGCAGCGTAGATGGGAGAAATCAGCCCCAGCATTTT,CASSVDGRNQPQHF
TRBJ2-3,TRBV18,-,16,-,TGTGCCAGCTCACCACGTCCCCACCCAGGGCCAGATACGCAGTATTTT,CASSPRPHPGPDTQYF
TRBJ1-2,TRBV30,-,13,-,TGTGCCTGGAGGACACTCGGAGGGAGTGGCTACACCTTC,CAWRTLGGSGYTF
TRBJ2-7,TRBV5-1,-,14,TRBD1,TGCGCCAGCAGCTCCCGGGACAGGGGTCACGAGCAGTACTTC,CASSSRDRGHEQYF
TRBJ2-1,TRBV7-7,-,15,-,TGTGCCAGCAGCCCCAGGGTCGGCTCCTACAATGAGCAGTTCTTC,CASSPRVGSYNEQFF
TRBJ1-4,TRBV29-1,once,14,TRBD1,TGCAGCGTGGGGGACAGGGGGAATGATGAAAAACTGTTTTTT,CSVGDRGNDEKLFF
TRBJ2-4,TRBV12-5,-,16,-,TGTGCTAGTGGTTTGGCCACCACTAGTTTCAGCAACATTCAGTACTTC,CASGLATTSFSNIQYF
TRBJ1-4,TRBV29-1,-,13,-,TGCAGCGTCATGACAGGAAGTAATGAAAAACTGTTTTTT,CSVMTGSNEKLFF
TRBJ1-6,TRBV9,-,17,-,TGTGCCAGCAGCGCCCTAGCTGCGGCGTCCTATAATTCACCCCTCCACTTT,CASSALAAASYNSPLHF
TRBJ2-5,TRBV27,-,15,-,TGTGCCAGCAGTTTATCGTTGAGGTACCAAGAGACCCAGTACTTC,CASSLSLRYQETQYF
TRBJ2-5,TRBV9,-,18,-,TGTGCCAGCAGCGTAGGGGTTGGGGGGGGGCTATTACAAGAGACCCAGTACTTC,CASSVGVGGGLLQETQYF
TRBJ1-2,TRBV29-1,-,15,-,TGCAGCGTTGAAAGCCGGGCAGGGATGCCCAATGGCTACACCTTC,CSVESRAGMPNGYTF
TRBJ1-2,TRBV19,-,15,TRBD1,TGTGCCAGTAGCCCCGGGACAGGGGGTAACTATGGCTACACCTTC,CASSPGTGGNYGYTF
TRBJ2-7,TRBV19,-,14,TRBD2,TGTGCCAGTAGTTCGGGGGGTATCCGAGACGAGCAGTACTTC,CASSSGGIRDEQYF
TRBJ1-2,TRBV30,-,12,-,TGTGCCTGGACATATACAGGTTTCGGCTACACCTTC,CAWTYTGFGYTF
TRBJ2-1,TRBV6-5,-,13,-,TGTGCCAGCAGTAGAAACAGTGGGAATGAGCAGTTCTTC,CASSRNSGNEQFF
TRBJ1-2,TRBV11-2,-,17,TRBD1,TGTGCCAGCAGCAAACGTGGGGACAGGGTCGATGACTATGGCTACACCTTC,CASSKRGDRVDDYGYTF
TRBJ2-3,TRBV11-2,-,17,TRBD1,TGTGCCAGCAGCACCAGGGACAGCGCCGTTGCCCCGGATACGCAGTATTTT,CASSTRDSAVAPDTQYF
TRBJ2-1,TRBV19,-,16,TRBD2,TGTGCCAGTAGGCAGGGGAGTAGCGGGACCTACAATGAGCAGTTCTTC,CASRQGSSGTYNEQFF
TRBJ1-4,TRBV19,-,15,TRBD1,TGTGCCAGTAGTATAGTTCCAGGGGGATATGAAAAACTGTTTTTT,CASSIVPGGYEKLFF
TRBJ1-1,TRBV25-1,-,14,-,TGTGCCAGCAGTGACCCTTCAGGGGCCACTGAAGCTTTCTTT,CASSDPSGATEAFF